The text below deals with one TCR beta chain. Its antigen is still unknown. This sample was included in a study of cytomegalovirus exposure and HLA in healthy donors. Both 60 Vbeta primers and 13 Jbeta primers went into the PCR. Here immunoSEQ multiplex PCR was the method, and the copy in TCRdb shows in-frame clones only, minus some. The sample lists approximately 200,000 clones, 70% to 85% occurring once. The study, taken as a whole, reports: Later analysis identified a missense DCLRE1C variant that was linked to TCR beta V- and J-gene trimming. A highly shared variant cluster was judged a likely technical artifact. Most CMV-associated TCR beta chains were later found to appear HLA-restricted. Researchers catalogued approximately 170 TCR beta chains as cytomegalovirus-associated.

The sample was PBMCs. The source is a woman aged 25 to 39 in good health and CMV-seropositive.

CDR3 loop: CASSLQRLLSRNEQFF. Here the CDR3 DNA reads TGTGCCAGCAGTTTACAGCGGCTCCTATCGCGAAATGAGCAGTTCTTC. The chain has TRBV27 and TRBJ2-1; perhaps TRBD2 as D (5 bases). Germline V CDR1 and CDR2: MNHEY, SMNVEV (reference sequence). This CDR3 is 16 amino acids long. V lost 2 bases and J 7 bases, leaving 18 bases between the germline ends.